This T cell receptor beta chain was profiled in a study of blood T cell repertoires in COVID-19. With 6 bases removed from V and 0 bases from J, the gap between germline ends came to 9 bases. The CDR3 has 14 residues. Germline CDR1 reads SNHLY; CDR2 reads FYNNEI. Study processing details: From reference gene primer amplification, estimates of nucleated cell counts were derived. Measured with immunoSEQ multiplex PCR; TCRdb has only the in-frame clones, and not every one. V and J calls and clone size are as listed in that table; D and trimming were resolved from the DNA. This sample carries 150,000 to 200,000 clones, roughly 90% of them seen once, and the ten largest clones take over 7%. Individuals aged about 18 to 90 years were recruited from roughly 22 US areas. Clinical history as reported by participants underpinned cohort assignment. Donors in Cohort 3 counted as recovered after two negative PCRs, clearance, or symptom resolution.

The sequenced sample was PBMCs or T cells enriched from blood (not recorded which). The V call is TRBV2, the J call TRBJ1-5; a weak D match, TRBD1 (5 bases). This receptor was identified in a woman aged 18 to 35 who had recovered from COVID-19. The CDR3 DNA sequence: TGTGCCAGCAGGGGGCACAGTAGCAATCAGCCCCAGCATTTT. It translates to CASRGHSSNQPQHF.